The 8 T cell receptor beta chains reported below all come from one sample, sequenced in a study of T cells in Graves' hyperthyroidism and ophthalmopathy. Amplified regions were TCR beta CDR3 sequences from RNA transcripts. TCR CDR3 underwent first-round RT-PCR with the HTBI primer set. TCRdb independently ran MiXCR on the multiplex PCR reads; one entry per CDR3 protein. The sample shows about 350,000 distinct CDR3 sequences, 14% of them seen only once. Sequencing input: blood. These receptors were collected from a woman aged 25 to 45 with Graves' hyperthyroidism.

Ten or more counts support this clonotype. The chain links TRBV28 to TRBJ2-2, with a tentative D call TRBD2 (5 bases). Germline V gene lookup returns CDR1 MDHEN and CDR2 SYDVKM. Deletions cut 3 bases from V and 7 bases from J, with 21 bases between. This CDR3 spans 17 amino acids. CDR3 region: CASSFAPRRVGGGELFF. CDR3 sequence (DNA): TGTGCCAGCAGTTTCGCCCCTCGGCGGGTGGGCGGCGGGGAGCTGTTTTTT. Together with reference TRBV28 and TRBJ2-2, the CDR3 gives the full variable domain: DVKVTQSSRYLVKRTGEKVFLECVQDMDHENMFWYRQDPGLGLRLIYFSYDVKMKEKGDIPEGYSVSREKKERFSLILESASTNQTSMYLCASSFAPRRVGGGELFFGEGSRLTVL.

The table lists this clonotype with a count of one. With a much larger clone just one base away, this may be a read error. This chain links TRBV7-2 with TRBJ2-5; possibly TRBD2 for D (6 bases). The J call may be faulty, since TRBJ2-1 better matches the DNA end. CDR3 size: 14 residues. Germline CDR1 reads SGHTA; CDR2 reads FQGNSA. CDR3 DNA: TGTGCCAGCAGCCCGACCGCCCCGGGAGAGACCCAGTTCTTC. Translating gives CASSPTAPGETQFF.

The genes are TRBV19 and TRBJ1-2; D ambiguous. CDR1 is LNHDA and CDR2 is SQIVND in the germline V gene (reference sequence). The CDR3 has 12 amino acids. The V and J ends lost 3 bases and 5 bases respectively, with 7 bases between them. The CDR3 region has the DNA TGTGCCAGTAGTATCGGAGAATATGGCTACACCTTC. Translation gives CASSIGEYGYTF.

The rearrangement joins TRBV20-1 to TRBJ2-5, with 10 bases fitting TRBD2. CDR3 length equals 17 residues. The germline V gene has CDR1 DFQATT and CDR2 SNEGSKA (reference sequence). Trimming removed 6 bases from V and 5 bases from J; junction bases left unmatched: 18. Here the CDR3 DNA reads TGCAGTGCGAAAGGGGCTAGCGGGAGAGGGGGAGAGGAGACCCAGTACTTC. It is translated as CSAKGASGRGGEETQYF.

CDR3 nucleotide sequence: TGCAGTGCTAGAGTGACAGTTGGAAACACCATATATTTT. Translated: CSARVTVGNTIYF. J is TRBJ1-3 and V is TRBV20-1, with D tentatively TRBD1 (5 bases). Germline V gene data show CDR1 as DFQATT and CDR2 as SNEGSKA (reference sequence). V lost 1 base and J lost 3, with 7 bases in between. The CDR3 is made up of 13 amino acids.

This clonotype has ten or more counts. This chain links TRBV27 with TRBJ1-2; D not certain. CDR1 MNHEY and CDR2 SMNVEV come from the germline V gene (reference sequence). The CDR3 consists of 12 residues. V was pared by 10 bases and J by 4 bases, with 13 bases between. CDR3 loop: CATGDIFYGYTF. The CDR3 nucleotides read TGTGCCACCGGAGACATCTTCTATGGCTACACCTTC.

In this sample, this clonotype turned up many times. The chain couples TRBV2 to TRBJ1-1; D is ambiguous. CDR3 length: 11 residues. With 4 bases removed from V and 12 bases from J, the gap between germline ends came to 12 bases. From germline, CDR1 is SNHLY and CDR2 FYNNEI. CDR3 amino acids: CASSVRERTFF. The CDR3 DNA is TGTGCCAGCAGTGTAAGGGAGAGAACTTTCTTT.

This clonotype came up a few times. The gene calls are TRBV6-1 and TRBJ1-2, with a tentative D call TRBD1 (6 bases). CDR3 length equals 15 residues. The germline V gene encodes CDR1 MNHNS and CDR2 SASEGT. V gave up 0 bases and J gave up 4 bases, with 12 bases separating them. CDR3 sequence (DNA): TGTGCCAGCAGTGAAGCCATTGGACAGCCCTATGGCTACACCTTC. Translation: CASSEAIGQPYGYTF.